One sample yielded the 17 T cell receptor beta chains listed below, sequenced in a study of cytomegalovirus exposure and HLA in healthy donors. Primers: 60 Vbeta forward and 13 Jbeta reverse. The table came from immunoSEQ multiplex PCR; TCRdb's copy has only in-frame clones and leaves some out. The sample shows fewer than 200,000 clones, 76% of them seen only once. The sample was PBMCs. These receptors all stem from a female donor in good health and CMV-seronegative.

There are a few counts of this clone. J is TRBJ1-1 and V is TRBV30, with 8 bases aligning to TRBD1. Germline CDR1 and CDR2: GTSNPN and SVGIG (reference sequence). Losses at the gene ends were 7 bases for V and 5 bases for J; bases not matched to a gene: 6. The CDR3 is 12 residues long. The CDR3 reads CALHRGLTEAFF. CDR3 in DNA: TGTGCCTTACACAGGGGGTTGACTGAAGCTTTCTTT.

CDR3 residues: CSVDLRDRGLGYTF. CDR3 sequence (DNA): TGCAGCGTTGACCTACGGGACAGGGGGCTTGGCTACACCTTC. This chain connects TRBV29-1 to TRBJ1-2, with TRBD1 matching over 12 bases. J was trimmed by 7 bases and V by 3 bases; bases with no gene match: 6. Germline CDR1 and CDR2: SQVTM and ANQGSEA. There are 14 residues in the CDR3.

The chain has TRBV5-6 and TRBJ1-2, with TRBD1 matching 7 bases. Germline CDR1 and CDR2: SGHDT and YYEEEE. V was pared by 4 bases and J by 0 bases, with 6 bases of the junction left unmatched. The CDR3 loop spans 15 amino acids. CDR3 nucleotide sequence: TGTGCCAGCAGCCTCGGGACAGAGGCTAACTATGGCTACACCTTC. Its protein is CASSLGTEANYGYTF. Complete variable domain (other parts from reference TRBV5-6 and TRBJ1-2): DAGVTQSPTHLIKTRGQQVTLRCSPKSGHDTVSWYQQALGQGPQFIFQYYEEEERQRGNFPDRFSGHQFPNYSSELNVNALLLGDSALYLCASSLGTEANYGYTFGSGTRLTVV.

The V and J genes are TRBV9 and TRBJ2-5; TRBD2 is a possible D gene (6 bases). Germline V CDR1 and CDR2: SGDLS, YYNGEE. The CDR3 is made up of 14 amino acids. Trimming left V 2 bases short and J 5 bases short, with 13 bases between. DNA for the CDR3: TGTGCCAGCAGCGTCGGGGGAGCCACGGAGACCCAGTACTTC. Translated, it gives CASSVGGATETQYF.

V and J are TRBV7-8 and TRBJ1-2; 10 bases map to TRBD1. V lost 5 bases to trimming and J lost 6 bases; unmatched junction nucleotides: 3. Germline values: CDR1 SGHVS, CDR2 FQNEAQ. The CDR3 loop spans 13 amino acids. CDR3 bases: TGTGCCAGCAGCCTAGGGACAGGGGATGGCTACACCTTC. Protein sequence: CASSLGTGDGYTF.

The V and J genes are TRBV13 and TRBJ2-3; TRBD2 aligns across 8 bases. From germline, CDR1 is PRHDT and CDR2 FYEKMQ (reference sequence). V lost 4 bases and J lost 0; bases outside the gene matches: 6. The length of the CDR3 is 16 residues. DNA for the CDR3: TGTGCCAGCAGCTCGTTAGCGGGGCCTAGCACAGATACGCAGTATTTT. Protein sequence: CASSSLAGPSTDTQYF.

The chain uses TRBV6-5 and TRBJ2-4; a weak D match, TRBD2 (5 bases). Germline CDR1 MNHEY, CDR2 SVGAGI. The V end was cut by 6 bases, the J end by 10 bases, with 16 bases between. The CDR3 loop spans 13 amino acids. As DNA, the CDR3 is TGTGCCAGCAGGACATCTGGGGAGCGTATTCAGTACTTC. It is translated as CASRTSGERIQYF.

CDR3 residues: CASSLDTGYNQPQHF. The CDR3 nucleotides are TGTGCCAGCAGCTTAGATACAGGGTATAATCAGCCCCAGCATTTT. The gene calls are TRBV7-2 and TRBJ1-5; TRBD1 is a possible D gene (6 bases). Germline assignment: CDR1 SGHTA and CDR2 FQGNSA. The CDR3 covers 15 residues. The V gene lost 1 base and the J gene lost 4 bases, with 11 bases spanning the gap.

The V and J genes are TRBV5-6 and TRBJ2-5; TRBD2 agrees at 8 bases. Germline V CDR1 and CDR2: SGHDT, YYEEEE. The CDR3 spans 14 residues. V shed 3 bases, J shed 3 bases, and the junction held 4 bases outside the gene matches. CDR3 nucleotides: TGTGCCAGCAGCTCACCGCGGGGGGAAGAGACCCAGTACTTC. Protein: CASSSPRGEETQYF.

This chain links TRBV11-2 with TRBJ2-7, with D tentatively TRBD2 (5 bases). The germline CDR1 and CDR2 sequences are SGHAT and FQNNGV. V lost 1 base and J lost 4, with 17 bases in between. The CDR3 consists of 16 residues. The CDR3 loop reads CASSLGKGLRGYEQYF. The CDR3 nucleotides are TGTGCCAGCAGCTTAGGAAAAGGACTTCGCGGTTACGAGCAGTACTTC.

This chain joins TRBV5-1 and TRBJ2-5, with 7 bases fitting TRBD2. The CDR3 length is 14 residues. Germline lookup yields CDR1 SGHRS and CDR2 YFSETQ. V lost 4 bases and J lost 2; bases outside the gene matches: 5. CDR3 in amino acids: CASSPAGVQETQYF. The CDR3 DNA is TGCGCCAGCAGCCCCGCGGGAGTTCAAGAGACCCAGTACTTC. Together with reference TRBV5-1 and TRBJ2-5, the CDR3 gives the full variable domain: KAGVTQTPRYLIKTRGQQVTLSCSPISGHRSVSWYQQTPGQGLQFLFEYFSETQRNKGNFPGRFSGRQFSNSRSEMNVSTLELGDSALYLCASSPAGVQETQYFGPGTRLLVL.

This clone is a singleton in its sample. The V call is TRBV18, the J call TRBJ2-1, with D possibly matching TRBD2 (7 bases). V dropped 0 bases and J dropped 7 bases, with 22 bases sitting between them. The CDR3 has 18 residues. Germline V gives CDR1 KGHSH, CDR2 LQKENI. The CDR3 DNA sequence: TGTGCCAGCTCACCACCGGGGGCCCGATCGGGGGGCCGGAATGAGCAGTTCTTC. Translating gives CASSPPGARSGGRNEQFF.

The chain recombines TRBV7-2 with TRBJ1-1, with D possibly being TRBD1 (5 bases). The CDR3 extends over 15 amino acids. V lost 4 bases to trimming and J lost 1 base, with 13 bases between them. Germline V gene data show CDR1 as SGHTA and CDR2 as FQGNSA. The CDR3 sequence: CASSSSRQPNTEAFF. The CDR3 DNA reads TGTGCCAGCAGCTCCTCACGACAGCCGAACACTGAAGCTTTCTTT.

The chain combines TRBV5-1 with TRBJ2-3; 14 nucleotides line up with TRBD2. The junction had 9 bases not matched to a gene; V was cut back by 3 bases and J by 0 bases. This CDR3 region has 19 residues. Germline loops: CDR1 SGHRS, CDR2 YFSETQ. The CDR3 nucleotides are TGCGCCAGCAGCTCCTCGACTAGCGGGAGGGTCGGGAGCACAGATACGCAGTATTTT. Protein sequence: CASSSSTSGRVGSTDTQYF.

The chain recombines TRBV28 with TRBJ2-3; a possible D gene is TRBD1 (6 bases). CDR1 and CDR2 from the germline V gene are MDHEN and SYDVKM. CDR3 size: 15 residues. V lost 2 bases and J lost 5, with 14 bases in between. In nucleotides, the CDR3 is TGTGCCAGCAGTTTACAGGGACACCGCGGAGATACGCAGTATTTT. This encodes CASSLQGHRGDTQYF.

V usage is TRBV30 and J usage is TRBJ1-6, with TRBD1 as a possible D gene (6 bases). V was shortened by 4 bases and J by 7 bases, with 11 bases between the two germline ends. CDR3 length equals 13 residues. From germline, CDR1 is GTSNPN and CDR2 SVGIG (reference sequence). CDR3 sequence reads: CAWKQGSNSPLHF. In DNA, the CDR3 is TGTGCCTGGAAACAGGGTTCCAATTCACCCCTCCACTTT.

V and J are TRBV15 and TRBJ1-5; 8 bases agree with TRBD1. CDR1 and CDR2 (germline): LNHNV, YYDKDF (reference sequence). V was clipped by 0 bases and J by 7 bases; unmatched bases: 5. The CDR3 consists of 15 residues. The CDR3 protein is CATSREGQGSQPQHF. The CDR3 coding sequence is TGTGCCACCAGCAGAGAAGGACAGGGTTCCCAGCCCCAGCATTTT.